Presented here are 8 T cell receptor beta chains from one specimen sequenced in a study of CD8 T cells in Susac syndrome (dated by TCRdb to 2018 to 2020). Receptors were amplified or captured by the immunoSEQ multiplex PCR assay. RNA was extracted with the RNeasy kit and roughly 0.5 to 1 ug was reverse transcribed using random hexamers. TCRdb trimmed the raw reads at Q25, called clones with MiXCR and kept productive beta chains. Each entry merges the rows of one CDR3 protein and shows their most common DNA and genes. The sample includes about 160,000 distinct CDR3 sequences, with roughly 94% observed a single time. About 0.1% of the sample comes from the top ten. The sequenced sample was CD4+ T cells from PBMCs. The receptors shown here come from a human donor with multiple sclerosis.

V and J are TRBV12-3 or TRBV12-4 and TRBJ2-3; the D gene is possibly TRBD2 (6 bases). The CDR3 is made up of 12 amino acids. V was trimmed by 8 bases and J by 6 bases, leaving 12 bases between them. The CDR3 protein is CASLSAGDTQYF. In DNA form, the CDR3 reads TGTGCCAGCTTGAGTGCGGGGGATACGCAGTATTTT.

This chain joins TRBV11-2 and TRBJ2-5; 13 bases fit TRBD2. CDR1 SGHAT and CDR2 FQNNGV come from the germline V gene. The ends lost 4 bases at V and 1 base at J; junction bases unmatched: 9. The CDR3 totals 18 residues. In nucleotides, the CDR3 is TGTGCCAGCAGCTCACGATACGGGACTAGCGGGATCCAAGAGACCCAGTACTTC. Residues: CASSSRYGTSGIQETQYF. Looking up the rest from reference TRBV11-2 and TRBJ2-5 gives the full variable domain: EAGVAQSPRYKIIEKRQSVAFWCNPISGHATLYWYQQILGQGPKLLIQFQNNGVVDDSQLPKDRFSAERLKGVDSTLKIQPAKLEDSAVYLCASSSRYGTSGIQETQYFGPGTRLLVL.

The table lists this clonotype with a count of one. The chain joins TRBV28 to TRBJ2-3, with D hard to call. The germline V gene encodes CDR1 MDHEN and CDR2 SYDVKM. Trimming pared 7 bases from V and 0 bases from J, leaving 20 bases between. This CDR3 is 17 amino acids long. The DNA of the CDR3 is TGTGCCAGCACGTACGACGGGTTAATATCCAGCACAGATACGCAGTATTTT. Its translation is CASTYDGLISSTDTQYF.

CDR3 sequence (DNA): TGTGCCAGCAGCCAGGTTTCATACGAGCAGTACTTC. It encodes CASSQVSYEQYF. The V gene is TRBV3-1, the J gene TRBJ2-7; unclear D gene. In germline, CDR1 is LGHDT, CDR2 YNNKEL (reference sequence). V was cut by 3 bases and J by 4 bases, with 7 bases left in between. The CDR3 loop spans 12 amino acids.

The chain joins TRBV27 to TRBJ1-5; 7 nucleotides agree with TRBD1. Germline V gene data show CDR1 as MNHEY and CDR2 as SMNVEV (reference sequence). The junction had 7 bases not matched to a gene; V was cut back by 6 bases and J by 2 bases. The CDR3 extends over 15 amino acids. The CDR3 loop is CASSIFGQGNQPQHF. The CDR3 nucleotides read TGTGCCAGCAGCATATTTGGACAGGGCAATCAGCCCCAGCATTTT.

CDR3 coding DNA: TGTGCCAGCAGGGGAGGGGGACAGGGTTCCTACGAGCAGTACTTC. It specifies CASRGGGQGSYEQYF. This rearrangement joins TRBV6-6 to TRBJ2-7; 9 bases align to TRBD1. The ends lost 6 bases at V and 1 base at J; junction bases unmatched: 7. Germline-derived CDR1 and CDR2 are MNHNY and SVGAGI (reference sequence). The CDR3 consists of 15 residues.

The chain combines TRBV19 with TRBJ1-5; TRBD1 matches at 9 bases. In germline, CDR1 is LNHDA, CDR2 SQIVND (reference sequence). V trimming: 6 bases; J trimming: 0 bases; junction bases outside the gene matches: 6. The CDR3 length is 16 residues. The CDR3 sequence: CASSGQGFYSNQPQHF. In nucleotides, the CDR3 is TGTGCCAGTAGCGGACAGGGGTTCTATAGCAATCAGCCCCAGCATTTT.

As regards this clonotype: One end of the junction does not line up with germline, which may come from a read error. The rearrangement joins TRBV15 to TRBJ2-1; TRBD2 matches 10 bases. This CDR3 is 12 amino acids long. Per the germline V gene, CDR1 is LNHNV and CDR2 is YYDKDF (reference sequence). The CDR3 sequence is CATSREKREGIF. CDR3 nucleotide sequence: TGTGCCACCAGCAGAGAAAAGCGGGAGGGAATCTTC.